These 5 T cell receptor beta chains were all obtained from the same sample, sequenced in a study of blood T cell repertoires in COVID-19. Some clones are missing from TCRdb's copy, which holds only in-frame ones; the method was immunoSEQ multiplex PCR. The sample has 71,000 or so clones, approximately 90% seen once; the top ten hold 5% to 6.5%. Sequenced sample: peripheral blood. All receptors derive from a woman between 18 and 29 years old with acute or convalescent COVID-19.

This clone is classed as medium-sized. The rearrangement joins TRBV7-2 to TRBJ2-2; 11 bases line up with TRBD1. Germline CDR1 is SGHTA and CDR2 is FQGNSA. V was pared by 5 bases and J by 5 bases, with 4 bases of the junction left unmatched. CDR3 length: 15 amino acids. CDR3 in amino acids: CASSRDRGGTGELFF. The CDR3 DNA reads as TGTGCCAGCAGCCGGGACAGGGGGGGTACCGGGGAGCTGTTTTTT.

The chain combines TRBV5-1 with TRBJ1-1; no clear D. Deletions cut 0 bases from V and 1 base from J, with 16 bases between. CDR3 length: 17 amino acids. Looked up from germline, CDR1 is SGHRS and CDR2 is YFSETQ. The CDR3 spells CASSLGYGVGENTEAFF. The DNA of the CDR3 is TGCGCCAGCAGCTTGGGGTATGGCGTCGGAGAGAACACTGAAGCTTTCTTT.

V usage is TRBV12-1 and J usage is TRBJ2-1; the table assigns TRBD2, which was not confirmed against the DNA. TRBV12-1 is designated a pseudogene. This CDR3 region has 14 residues. CDR3 amino acids: CASSLREGRDEQFF. The CDR3 region has the DNA TGTGCCAGCAGCTTGCGGGAGGGCCGGGATGAGCAGTTCTTC.

This chain connects TRBV5-1 to TRBJ1-1, with D tentatively TRBD1 (6 bases). CDR3 size: 14 residues. V was cut by 3 bases and J by 6 bases, with 15 bases left in between. CDR1 SGHRS and CDR2 YFSETQ come from the germline V gene. The CDR3 is CASSSGGLGAEAFF. The DNA of the CDR3 is TGCGCCAGCAGCTCCGGGGGGCTGGGAGCTGAAGCTTTCTTT.

The chain has TRBV7-8 and TRBJ1-1; D perhaps matches TRBD1 (6 bases). The V end lost 5 bases, the J end lost 1 base, and 8 bases lay between the germline ends. CDR1 is SGHVS and CDR2 is FQNEAQ in the germline V gene. The CDR3 is 13 amino acids. CDR3 in amino acids: CASSQGQNTEAFF. CDR3 DNA: TGTGCCAGCAGCCAGGGACAGAACACTGAAGCTTTCTTT.